This TCR beta chain was documented in a study of T cells in Graves' hyperthyroidism and ophthalmopathy. Study details: Prior to any treatment, at the point of initial diagnosis, peripheral blood was collected. Whole-study findings and limits: The model foresaw ophthalmopathy a median about 6.5 months prior to onset. Among clonotypes expanded in thyroid above 0.001, most were also found in blood.

Subjects with ophthalmopathy showed a Clinical Activity Score no lower than 3, a NOSPECS grade no lower than 4, and a duration shorter than 3 months. The TCR beta CDR3 regions underwent amplification using RNA transcripts as the source. First-round RT-PCR targeting the TCR CDR3 was performed with the HTBI primer set. TCRdb called the multiplex PCR reads again in MiXCR, with one record for every CDR3 protein. The table records roughly 640,000 distinct CDR3 sequences, roughly a sixth of them present only once. About this clonotype: Antigen specificity is unknown.

V lost 5 bases and J lost 2; bases outside the gene matches: 3. The CDR3 sequence is 15 residues long. Germline loops: CDR1 LNHNV, CDR2 YYDKDF (reference sequence). The chain links TRBV15 to TRBJ2-3, with 11 bases aligning to TRBD2. The sequencing sample was made of blood. This receptor was obtained from a woman aged 40 to 50 with Graves' ophthalmopathy. This CDR3 reads CATSGSGGATDTQYF. In DNA form, the CDR3 reads TGTGCCACCAGCGGTAGCGGGGGGGCCACAGATACGCAGTATTTT.